This T cell receptor beta chain was sequenced in a study of graft-versus-host responses after intestinal transplantation. Using immunoSEQ multiplex PCR, the repertoire was profiled, and TCRdb retains in-frame clones only, with some absent. Among 30,000 to 45,000 clones listed, over 90% were seen once. A word on this clone: Its antigen remains unknown.

This CDR3 has 17 residues. Trimming at V came to 2 bases and at J to 6 bases, leaving 6 bases not matched to a gene. Per germline, CDR1 SNHLY and CDR2 FYNNEI. The sequence came from a human donor who was the organ donor for an intestinal transplant. The rearrangement links TRBV2 to TRBJ2-1, with 14 bases matching TRBD2. The starting material was unstimulated CD8+ T cells sorted from spleen or lymph node cells, obtained before transplant. In nucleotides, the CDR3 is TGTGCCAGCAGTGAAAGGAGACTAGCGGGAGGGCCCAATGAGCAGTTCTTC. This sequence encodes CASSERRLAGGPNEQFF. Looking up the rest from reference TRBV2 and TRBJ2-1 gives the full variable domain: EPEVTQTPSHQVTQMGQEVILRCVPISNHLYFYWYRQILGQKVEFLVSFYNNEISEKSEIFDDQFSVERPDGSNFTLKIRSTKLEDSAMYFCASSERRLAGGPNEQFFGPGTRLTVL.